Below, one T cell receptor (beta chain) is given with its context. Antigen specificity is unknown. These data originate in a study of cytomegalovirus exposure and HLA in healthy donors. Study observations and caveats: Cytomegalovirus association was listed for around 180 TCR beta chains. There were some V segments, including TRBV6-2 and TRBV6-3, excluded as indistinguishable.

Germline V gene sequence: CDR1 SNHLY, CDR2 FYNNEI. V shed 6 bases, J shed 7 bases, and the junction held 2 bases outside the gene matches. The CDR3 totals 11 residues. The PCR employed 60 Vbeta primers together with 13 Jbeta primers. Only in-frame clones appear in the TCRdb table, and some are missing; sequencing was by immunoSEQ multiplex PCR. The table includes 75,000 or so clones, 66% detected once. This clonotype was obtained from a man in his forties in good health and CMV-seropositive. Sample: PBMCs. This chain connects TRBV2 to TRBJ1-2; 7 positions agree with TRBD1. The CDR3 sequence is CASRGTVGYTF. The DNA for the CDR3 is TGTGCCAGCAGGGGGACAGTTGGCTACACCTTC.